Listed here are 25 T cell receptor beta chains from one sample, sequenced in a study of T-cell memory formation after mild COVID-19 (dated by TCRdb to the early 2020s). The library was produced with 5' RACE. Data came from an Illumina NovaSeq 6000. TCRdb's own reprocessing of the public reads used fastp at Q25 and MiXCR and kept productive beta chains. When rows share a CDR3 protein, they turn into one entry using the most common DNA and genes. The sample table shows roughly 400,000 distinct CDR3 sequences, and 24% are seen once. Around 9.5% of the sample lies in the top ten. Input material: PBMCs or a T cell subset sorted from them (not recorded which). The receptors stem from an adult woman who had mild COVID-19 (a few samples of this study predate the infection). The sample titles of this study are shuffled in the database, so cell type and time point are left out; the donor was told from shared clones.

This clonotype was counted only a few times. This chain joins TRBV5-1 and TRBJ1-2; D is unresolved. Germline V gene lookup returns CDR1 SGHRS and CDR2 YFSETQ. V was clipped by 6 bases and J by 8 bases, with 17 bases between them. This CDR3 spans 13 amino acids. CDR3 DNA: TGCGCCAGCACCGATAATCCAGGCACCGGCTACACCTTC. Protein sequence: CASTDNPGTGYTF.

The rearrangement uses TRBV5-6 and TRBJ1-5; perhaps TRBD1 as D (5 bases). Trimming stripped 3 bases from V and 1 base from J, with 8 bases between. Germline CDR1 and CDR2: SGHDT and YYEEEE. This CDR3 is built from 14 residues. CDR3 in amino acids: CASSSGHSNQPQHF. The CDR3 DNA reads TGTGCCAGCAGCTCAGGACACAGCAATCAGCCCCAGCATTTT.

V usage is TRBV7-6 and J usage is TRBJ2-5, with D perhaps matching TRBD1 (5 bases). V lost 0 bases and J lost 2, with 10 bases in between. The CDR3 has 15 amino acids. Germline values: CDR1 SGHVS, CDR2 FNYEAQ. Here the CDR3 reads CASSLARSGQETQYF. The CDR3 nucleotides are TGTGCCAGCAGCTTAGCGCGGTCAGGGCAAGAGACCCAGTACTTC.

The CDR3 nucleotides are TGTGCCAGTAGAGACAGCGACCTAAATCAGCCCCAGCATTTT. This encodes CASRDSDLNQPQHF. The chain joins TRBV6-2 or TRBV6-3 to TRBJ1-5, with D possibly being TRBD1 (5 bases). Germline V CDR1 and CDR2: MNHEY, SVGEGT. This CDR3 has 14 residues. The V end was cut by 9 bases, the J end by 4 bases, with 16 bases between.

The chain uses TRBV20-1 and TRBJ2-5, with a weak D call TRBD2 (6 bases). Germline V lookup: CDR1 DFQATT, CDR2 SNEGSKA (reference sequence). Between the trimmed V and J ends, which lost 6 bases and 5 bases, there was a span of 19 bases. The CDR3 extends over 14 amino acids. CDR3 residues: CSASPPILAETQYF. CDR3 DNA: TGCAGTGCCAGCCCGCCAATACTAGCCGAGACCCAGTACTTC.

This clonotype was found a few times. The V gene is TRBV5-5, the J gene TRBJ1-5; TRBD1 matches 9 bases. The germline V gene has CDR1 SGHKS and CDR2 YYEKEE (reference sequence). Trimming cost V 5 bases and J 6 bases; bases outside gene matches: 6. CDR3 length: 14 amino acids. CDR3 protein: CASRLDRGTQPQHF. CDR3 DNA: TGTGCCAGCAGGCTGGACAGGGGAACTCAGCCCCAGCATTTT.

In this sample, this clonotype turned up a few times. V is TRBV7-9 and J is TRBJ2-3; 11 bases are shared with TRBD2. Trimming at V came to 4 bases and at J to 2 bases, leaving 2 bases not matched to a gene. The CDR3 is made up of 15 amino acids. The germline V gene has CDR1 SEHNR and CDR2 FQNEAQ (reference sequence). The CDR3 coding sequence is TGTGCCAGCAGCTCGACTAGCGGGATCACAGATACGCAGTATTTT. It codes for CASSSTSGITDTQYF. The full variable domain, with the rest looked up from reference TRBV7-9 and TRBJ2-3, is DTGVSQNPRHKITKRGQNVTFRCDPISEHNRLYWYRQTLGQGPEFLTYFQNEAQLEKSRLLSDRFSAERPKGSFSTLEIQRTEQGDSAMYLCASSSTSGITDTQYFGPGTRLTVL.

Many counts were recorded for this clonotype. This chain links TRBV5-5 with TRBJ2-7; D remains ambiguous. There are 12 residues in the CDR3. The V gene lost 5 bases and the J gene lost 5 bases, with 11 bases spanning the gap. The germline gives CDR1 SGHKS, CDR2 YYEKEE (reference sequence). The CDR3 loop is CASSMYPNEQYF. CDR3 DNA: TGTGCCAGCAGTATGTACCCCAACGAGCAGTACTTC.

The V call is TRBV11-2, the J call TRBJ2-1, with D maybe TRBD1 (5 bases). The CDR3 is 19 residues long. The germline V and J ends were trimmed by 0 bases and 1 base, with 19 bases remaining between them. CDR1 SGHAT and CDR2 FQNNGV come from the germline V gene. In nucleotides, the CDR3 is TGTGCCAGCAGCTTAGATCCCCCACACAGGTTTTCATCCTACAATGAGCAGTTCTTC. This gives the protein CASSLDPPHRFSSYNEQFF. Using reference TRBV11-2 and TRBJ2-1 for the parts outside the CDR3, the full variable domain is EAGVAQSPRYKIIEKRQSVAFWCNPISGHATLYWYQQILGQGPKLLIQFQNNGVVDDSQLPKDRFSAERLKGVDSTLKIQPAKLEDSAVYLCASSLDPPHRFSSYNEQFFGPGTRLTVL.

This clonotype was seen only a few times. The gene calls are TRBV5-4 and TRBJ1-1, with no clear D. Germline loops: CDR1 SGHNT, CDR2 YYREEE (reference sequence). V lost 1 base and J 8 bases, leaving 18 bases between the germline ends. This CDR3 has 15 amino acids. The CDR3 here is CASSLTARTAAEAFF. The DNA of the CDR3 is TGTGCCAGCAGCTTGACAGCCCGAACCGCCGCAGAAGCTTTCTTT.

This chain joins TRBV7-2 and TRBJ2-7, with 7 positions matching TRBD1. After removal of 4 bases from V and 2 bases from J, the junction contained 8 bases not matched to a gene. The germline V gene encodes CDR1 SGHTA and CDR2 FQGNSA. This CDR3 is 15 amino acids long. In nucleotides, the CDR3 is TGTGCCAGCAGCTATACCGGGACAGAAGCCTACGAGCAGTACTTC. Amino acid sequence: CASSYTGTEAYEQYF.

V and J are TRBV7-3 and TRBJ2-5; a weak D match, TRBD2 (7 bases). V was cut by 1 base and J by 6 bases, with 12 bases left in between. The CDR3 covers 14 residues. Germline V gene lookup returns CDR1 SGHTA and CDR2 FQGTGA. CDR3 DNA: TGTGCCAGCAGCTTAAGGGGGGGCTTTCAGACCCAGTACTTC. As protein: CASSLRGGFQTQYF.

J is TRBJ2-3 and V is TRBV20-1; TRBD2 is a possible D gene (6 bases). Germline V gene data show CDR1 as DFQATT and CDR2 as SNEGSKA (reference sequence). Trimming took off 0 bases at V and 5 bases at J, with 18 bases between the two ends. This CDR3 spans 16 amino acids. CDR3 nucleotide sequence: TGCAGTGCTAGAGATCGGAGCGGAGGGAGGCTAGATACGCAGTATTTT. It translates to CSARDRSGGRLDTQYF.

This clonotype was recorded a few times. This chain uses TRBV20-1 with TRBJ2-5; 7 positions agree with TRBD2. The CDR3 loop spans 15 amino acids. The junction had 13 bases not matched to a gene; V was cut back by 4 bases and J by 5 bases. The germline CDR1 and CDR2 sequences are DFQATT and SNEGSKA (reference sequence). This CDR3 reads CSAKLAPFARETQYF. The CDR3 DNA sequence: TGCAGTGCTAAACTAGCGCCATTCGCTCGGGAGACCCAGTACTTC.

This chain joins TRBV28 and TRBJ2-7; D is unclear. Trimming removed 6 bases at V and 3 bases at J, with 21 bases between. Looked up from germline, CDR1 is MDHEN and CDR2 is SYDVKM. The CDR3 totals 16 residues. The CDR3 sequence is CASSSPPTRPHYEQYF. The CDR3 DNA reads as TGTGCCAGCAGCTCTCCCCCGACCCGGCCCCACTACGAGCAGTACTTC.

The CDR3 is CASSSRNRGYYNEQFF. The CDR3 DNA reads TGTGCCAGCAGCTCAAGAAATAGGGGCTATTACAATGAGCAGTTCTTC. The V and J genes are TRBV13 and TRBJ2-1, with D possibly matching TRBD1 (5 bases). CDR1 is PRHDT and CDR2 is FYEKMQ in the germline V gene (reference sequence). Trimming took 4 bases from V and 4 from J, leaving 17 bases between them. This CDR3 region has 16 residues.

The sample holds a few counts of this clonotype. V is TRBV5-4 and J is TRBJ2-2; 9 positions match TRBD1. The CDR3 sequence is 13 residues long. The germline V gene encodes CDR1 SGHNT and CDR2 YYREEE (reference sequence). The V gene end was trimmed by 4 bases and the J gene end by 7 bases; junction bases not matched to a gene: 2. Here the CDR3 reads CASSGQGHGELFF. The CDR3 DNA sequence: TGTGCCAGCAGCGGACAGGGGCACGGGGAGCTGTTTTTT.

This clonotype was detected many times. The gene calls are TRBV3-1 and TRBJ2-1, with a possible D match to TRBD2 (5 bases). This CDR3 has 15 residues. The germline V and J ends were trimmed by 5 bases and 9 bases, with 20 bases remaining between them. CDR1 and CDR2 (germline): LGHDT, YNNKEL (reference sequence). In DNA, the CDR3 is TGTGCCAGCAGCTTTAAAACGGGGAGAGCTGGTGAGCAGTTCTTC. Protein sequence: CASSFKTGRAGEQFF.

The gene calls are TRBV6-5 and TRBJ2-7, with D perhaps TRBD2 (6 bases). Germline CDR1 reads MNHEY; CDR2 reads SVGAGI. The CDR3 has 15 residues. V was clipped by 0 bases and J by 1 base, with 10 bases between them. In nucleotides, the CDR3 is TGTGCCAGCAGTTACTCGATGGCGGGATCCTACGAGCAGTACTTC. Translating gives CASSYSMAGSYEQYF.

This clonotype was observed a handful of times. The rearrangement joins TRBV12-3 or TRBV12-4 to TRBJ1-3; D ambiguous. Trimming removed 0 bases from V and 2 bases from J, with 11 bases in between. This CDR3 has 16 amino acids. Written as DNA, the CDR3 is TGTGCCAGCAGTTTAGCGCTTCTCAGTACTGGAAACACCATATATTTT. It is translated as CASSLALLSTGNTIYF.

This clonotype has at least ten counts. The chain couples TRBV24-1 to TRBJ1-2, with D unresolved. CDR1 is KGHDR, CDR2 SFDVKD, per germline. The CDR3 runs to 13 residues. V lost 0 bases to trimming and J lost 2 bases, with 3 bases between them. CDR3 sequence: CATSDLGNYGYTF. DNA of the CDR3: TGTGCCACCAGTGATTTGGGAAACTATGGCTACACCTTC.

This rearrangement joins TRBV15 to TRBJ2-3, with a possible D match to TRBD1 (7 bases). CDR3 size: 17 residues. V was clipped by 4 bases and J by 2 bases, with 19 bases between them. Germline V gives CDR1 LNHNV, CDR2 YYDKDF (reference sequence). The CDR3 loop is CATSKRRSRGDTDTQYF. For the CDR3, the DNA is TGTGCCACCAGCAAAAGGCGGAGCAGGGGGGACACAGATACGCAGTATTTT.

There are a few counts of this clonotype. V usage is TRBV12-3 or TRBV12-4 and J usage is TRBJ2-5, with D unresolved. The CDR3 is 15 residues long. The ends were cut back, 3 bases at V and 3 bases at J, with 14 bases in the middle. The CDR3 DNA reads TGTGCCAGCAGTTTCACTGCAACTGAAAAAGAGACCCAGTACTTC. It codes for CASSFTATEKETQYF.

The chain uses TRBV19 and TRBJ2-7; D gene unclear. This CDR3 comprises 14 residues. From germline, CDR1 is LNHDA and CDR2 SQIVND (reference sequence). Trimming shortened V by 2 bases and J by 2 bases, and 10 bases separated the two germline ends. CDR3 residues: CASSIRLGPYEQYF. The CDR3 coding sequence is TGTGCCAGTAGTATACGACTCGGCCCCTACGAGCAGTACTTC.

This clonotype occurred a few times. The genes are TRBV30 and TRBJ1-1; maybe TRBD1 (5 bases). This CDR3 comprises 14 residues. The V gene's germline CDR1 is GTSNPN and CDR2 SVGIG (reference sequence). Trimming stripped 2 bases from V and 5 bases from J, with 15 bases between. CDR3 sequence (DNA): TGTGCCTGGAGTTTCGGACACAGGACTACTGAAGCTTTCTTT. It yields the protein CAWSFGHRTTEAFF.